These 15 T cell receptor beta chains share one sample of origin, sequenced in a study of T-cell reconstitution after alpha-beta-depleted transplantation in children. Unique molecular identifiers were built into the TCRbeta library. TCRdb itself ran the PCR reads through MiXCR, one entry per CDR3 protein. The sample has roughly 200,000 distinct CDR3 sequences; 6.5% to 7.5% are singletons. The sample was PBMCs from the stem cell graft donor, taken from the stem cell graft. Receptor source: a human donor who donated a stem cell graft to a child with Wiskott-Aldrich syndrome.

This clonotype was seen many times. J is TRBJ1-5 and V is TRBV20-1; 10 nucleotides align to TRBD1. The V gene's germline CDR1 is DFQATT and CDR2 SNEGSKA (reference sequence). The CDR3 length is 14 residues. J lost 6 bases, V lost 6 bases, and 8 bases had no gene match. CDR3 sequence reads: CSAIAGTGVQPQHF. The CDR3 nucleotides read TGCAGTGCAATCGCCGGGACAGGGGTTCAGCCCCAGCATTTT.

The CDR3 reads CASSSLEFADNEQFF. Here the CDR3 DNA reads TGCGCCAGCAGCTCCCTAGAGTTTGCCGACAATGAGCAGTTCTTC. The chain is built from TRBV5-1 and TRBJ2-1; D unresolved. The germline gives CDR1 SGHRS, CDR2 YFSETQ. Trimming pared 3 bases from V and 5 bases from J, leaving 15 bases between. The CDR3 is 15 residues long. Variable domain in full (rest from reference TRBV5-1 and TRBJ2-1): KAGVTQTPRYLIKTRGQQVTLSCSPISGHRSVSWYQQTPGQGLQFLFEYFSETQRNKGNFPGRFSGRQFSNSRSEMNVSTLELGDSALYLCASSSLEFADNEQFFGPGTRLTVL.

This clonotype appeared a few times. V usage is TRBV20-1 and J usage is TRBJ2-1; 11 nucleotides line up with TRBD2. The J segment lost 4 bases and the V segment lost 1 base, leaving 3 bases of the junction unmatched. Germline V lookup: CDR1 DFQATT, CDR2 SNEGSKA (reference sequence). The CDR3 spans 15 residues. The CDR3 sequence is CSARGGLAEYNEQFF. In DNA form, the CDR3 reads TGCAGTGCTAGAGGGGGACTAGCGGAATACAATGAGCAGTTCTTC.

This clonotype was recorded a few times. Germline is not matched at one junction end, which may reflect a read error. The chain recombines TRBV20-1 with TRBJ2-1; possible D gene TRBD2, 5 bases. The germline CDR1 and CDR2 sequences are DFQATT and SNEGSKA (reference sequence). This CDR3 is built from 16 residues. CDR3 coding DNA: TGCTGTGCTAGAGATCACTTTCGGGGAGCCTACAATGAGCAGTTCTTC. Residues: CCARDHFRGAYNEQFF.

This clonotype was seen ten or more times. The chain couples TRBV4-3 to TRBJ2-7; D possibly uses TRBD1 or TRBD2 (5 bases each). Germline V gene lookup returns CDR1 LGHNA and CDR2 YSLEER. Trimming took off 0 bases at V and 4 bases at J, with 13 bases between the two ends. The CDR3 extends over 15 amino acids. The CDR3 loop is CASSQDWTLEYEQYF. The DNA of the CDR3 is TGCGCCAGCAGCCAAGATTGGACACTAGAGTACGAGCAGTACTTC.

J is TRBJ1-2 and V is TRBV3-1; 7 nucleotides align to TRBD1. This CDR3 region has 14 residues. Germline CDR1 is LGHDT and CDR2 is YNNKEL (reference sequence). Trimming cost V 2 bases and J 8 bases; bases outside gene matches: 8. This chain's CDR3 is CASSQRGRRQGYTF. CDR3 nucleotide sequence: TGTGCCAGCAGCCAAAGGGGGCGACGACAAGGCTACACCTTC.

This clonotype was seen more than once but under ten times. The gene calls are TRBV7-2 and TRBJ1-1, with unresolved D. The CDR3 covers 13 residues. CDR1 and CDR2 (germline): SGHTA, FQGNSA. Trimming pared 5 bases from V and 4 bases from J, leaving 11 bases between. Written as DNA, the CDR3 is TGTGCCAGCAGCCGCAAGGCGGGCACTGAAGCTTTCTTT. This gives the protein CASSRKAGTEAFF.

V and J are TRBV28 and TRBJ2-7, with D perhaps matching TRBD1 (6 bases). The ends were cut back, 4 bases at V and 7 bases at J, with 29 bases in the middle. CDR3 length: 18 residues. CDR1 MDHEN and CDR2 SYDVKM come from the germline V gene. In DNA form, the CDR3 reads TGTGCCAGCAGTTCTCTCTTGGAGGTATGGCTGAAAACAGGGGAGCAGTACTTC. This sequence encodes CASSSLLEVWLKTGEQYF. The whole variable domain, remainder taken from reference TRBV28 and TRBJ2-7, is DVKVTQSSRYLVKRTGEKVFLECVQDMDHENMFWYRQDPGLGLRLIYFSYDVKMKEKGDIPEGYSVSREKKERFSLILESASTNQTSMYLCASSSLLEVWLKTGEQYFGPGTRLTVT.

The chain couples TRBV12-3 or TRBV12-4 to TRBJ2-7, with 7 positions matching TRBD1. The CDR3 sequence is 13 residues long. Trimming at V came to 5 bases and at J to 3 bases, leaving 4 bases not matched to a gene. For the CDR3, the DNA is TGTGCCAGCAGTGAGGGACAGCTCTACGAGCAGTACTTC. This gives the protein CASSEGQLYEQYF.

This clonotype was recorded at least ten times. The chain couples TRBV6-5 to TRBJ1-5; a possible D gene is TRBD1 (6 bases). The V and J ends lost 7 bases and 6 bases respectively, with 16 bases between them. Germline V gene lookup returns CDR1 MNHEY and CDR2 SVGAGI. This CDR3 comprises 14 residues. The CDR3 loop reads CASMVRGAGQPQHF. CDR3 coding DNA: TGTGCCAGCATGGTGAGGGGGGCAGGTCAGCCCCAGCATTTT.

A few counts support this clonotype. The V call is TRBV30, the J call TRBJ2-3; 8 nucleotides match TRBD2. J was trimmed by 4 bases and V by 5 bases; bases with no gene match: 8. Per the germline V gene, CDR1 is GTSNPN and CDR2 is SVGIG (reference sequence). The CDR3 length is 14 residues. The CDR3 coding sequence is TGTGCCTGGGGCCGCGGGGGGCGCCCAGATACGCAGTATTTT. It yields the protein CAWGRGGRPDTQYF.

Ten or more counts support this clonotype. V gene TRBV7-2 combines with J gene TRBJ2-7; TRBD1 matches 9 bases. Per the germline V gene, CDR1 is SGHTA and CDR2 is FQGNSA. The CDR3 is made up of 14 amino acids. The V segment lost 3 bases and the J segment 3 bases; nucleotides outside the gene matches: 3. CDR3 amino acids: CASSFRTGDYEQYF. The CDR3 nucleotides are TGTGCCAGCAGCTTTCGGACAGGGGACTACGAGCAGTACTTC. Full variable domain (missing parts from reference TRBV7-2 and TRBJ2-7): GAGVSQSPSNKVTEKGKDVELRCDPISGHTALYWYRQSLGQGLEFLIYFQGNSAPDKSGLPSDRFSAERTGGSVSTLTIQRTQQEDSAVYLCASSFRTGDYEQYFGPGTRLTVT.

The gene calls are TRBV7-9 and TRBJ1-1; 8 bases agree with TRBD1. V shed 6 bases, J shed 1 base, and the junction held 4 bases outside the gene matches. Germline CDR1 SEHNR, CDR2 FQNEAQ (reference sequence). CDR3 length: 14 residues. The DNA of the CDR3 is TGTGCCAGCAGACCCACAGGGGGGAACACTGAAGCTTTCTTT. It codes for CASRPTGGNTEAFF.

This clonotype occurred many times. The chain carries TRBV24-1 and TRBJ1-2, with 8 bases lining up with TRBD1. With V trimmed by 9 bases and J by 8 bases, 10 bases remained unmatched. The CDR3 is made up of 13 amino acids. Germline assignment: CDR1 KGHDR and CDR2 SFDVKD. Written as DNA, the CDR3 is TGTGCCACCCAGACCGGACAGGGACAAGGCTACACCTTC. Translating it yields CATQTGQGQGYTF.

The sample holds many counts of this clonotype. This rearrangement joins TRBV18 to TRBJ2-7, with 7 bases identical to TRBD2. The CDR3 is 18 residues long. Germline assignment: CDR1 KGHSH and CDR2 LQKENI. Losses at the gene ends were 3 bases for V and 1 base for J; bases not matched to a gene: 15. CDR3 loop: CASSPISVLAGGSYEQYF. In DNA, the CDR3 is TGTGCCAGCTCACCCATCTCAGTATTAGCGGGCGGATCCTACGAGCAGTACTTC.